Below are 30 T cell receptor beta chains sequenced from a single sample in a study of human versus mouse CDR3 diversity and MHC coevolution. Some clones are missing from TCRdb's copy, which holds only in-frame ones; the method was immunoSEQ multiplex PCR. The profile shows tens of thousands of clones, approximately 92% of them singletons. Sequenced sample: naive CD4+ T cells from blood. The sample's subset: CD45RO-negative CD62L-positive naive CD4 T cells. The receptors come from a person aged 30 to 69 in good health.

The genes are TRBV27 and TRBJ2-1; possible D gene TRBD1, 6 bases. This CDR3 has 14 amino acids. Germline V gives CDR1 MNHEY, CDR2 SMNVEV (reference sequence). Trimming took 6 bases from V and 1 from J, leaving 10 bases between them. CDR3 DNA sequence: TGTGCCAGCAGCCCCACAGGGTCCTACAATGAGCAGTTCTTC. Amino acids: CASSPTGSYNEQFF.

The rearrangement joins TRBV18 to TRBJ1-5; no clear D. The CDR3 consists of 12 residues. The V and J ends lost 6 bases and 0 bases respectively, with 3 bases between them. Germline values: CDR1 KGHSH, CDR2 LQKENI. This CDR3 is CASSLSNQPQHF. CDR3 bases: TGTGCCAGCTCCCTTAGCAATCAGCCCCAGCATTTT.

V usage is TRBV6-4 and J usage is TRBJ2-7, with TRBD2 matching 12 bases. Germline assignment: CDR1 MRHNA and CDR2 SNTAGT. V shed 6 bases, J shed 5 bases, and the junction held 5 bases outside the gene matches. The CDR3 is 14 residues long. The CDR3 region is CASSPTSGSHEQYF. The CDR3 nucleotides read TGTGCCAGCAGCCCGACTAGCGGGAGCCACGAGCAGTACTTC.

This chain uses TRBV5-1 with TRBJ1-1; TRBD1 might be the D (5 bases). Trimming pared 0 bases from V and 6 bases from J, leaving 12 bases between. CDR1 and CDR2 (germline): SGHRS, YFSETQ. The CDR3 runs 14 residues. This CDR3 is CASSLGGAAPEAFF. CDR3 nucleotides: TGCGCCAGCAGCTTGGGGGGCGCGGCGCCTGAAGCTTTCTTT.

The chain joins TRBV28 to TRBJ1-5; no definite D call. Germline V gives CDR1 MDHEN, CDR2 SYDVKM. Trimming removed 8 bases at V and 0 bases at J, with 17 bases between. This CDR3 is built from 16 residues. The CDR3 DNA reads as TGTGCCAGCGGACCCGGAGCGGGCTATAGCAATCAGCCCCAGCATTTT. This translates into CASGPGAGYSNQPQHF.

This clone came up once. The rearrangement links TRBV7-9 to TRBJ1-2; D is possibly TRBD1 (6 bases). CDR3 size: 14 residues. Trimming stripped 5 bases from V and 0 bases from J, with 10 bases between. Germline V gives CDR1 SEHNR, CDR2 FQNEAQ (reference sequence). The CDR3: CASSETGTNYGYTF. The CDR3 coding sequence is TGTGCCAGCAGCGAGACAGGAACTAACTATGGCTACACCTTC.

The chain uses TRBV7-9 and TRBJ2-1; 10 bases line up with TRBD2. V gave up 11 bases and J gave up 5 bases; unmatched junction bases: 9. Per the germline V gene, CDR1 is SEHNR and CDR2 is FQNEAQ (reference sequence). The CDR3 contains 14 residues. In DNA, the CDR3 is TGTGCCGGGACGACTAGCGGGCTCGACAATGAGCAGTTCTTC. This gives the protein CAGTTSGLDNEQFF.

The chain combines TRBV27 with TRBJ1-5; D is unresolved. The germline V gene encodes CDR1 MNHEY and CDR2 SMNVEV (reference sequence). The CDR3 contains 15 residues. V was clipped by 6 bases and J by 5 bases, with 17 bases between them. The CDR3 region has the DNA TGTGCCAGCAGCCCCCGAGAAGTAATGTATCAGCCCCAGCATTTT. Amino acid sequence: CASSPREVMYQPQHF.

The chain has TRBV9 and TRBJ1-3; no clear D gene. Germline CDR1 is SGDLS and CDR2 is YYNGEE. CDR3 size: 16 residues. Trimming took off 0 bases at V and 0 bases at J, with 10 bases between the two ends. In DNA, the CDR3 is TGTGCCAGCAGCGTAGCTACAGATTCCTCTGGAAACACCATATATTTT. This sequence encodes CASSVATDSSGNTIYF. The complete variable domain, with remaining parts taken from reference TRBV9 and TRBJ1-3, reads DSGVTQTPKHLITATGQRVTLRCSPRSGDLSVYWYQQSLDQGLQFLIQYYNGEERAKGNILERFSAQQFPDLHSELNLSSLELGDSALYFCASSVATDSSGNTIYFGEGSWLTVV.

The chain uses TRBV16 and TRBJ2-5; no reliable D call. This CDR3 spans 14 amino acids. Germline V gene sequence: CDR1 KGHSY, CDR2 FQNENV. The ends were cut back, 0 bases at V and 1 base at J, with 6 bases in the middle. The DNA for the CDR3 is TGTGCCAGCAGCCAATCATCTCTCCAAGAGACCCAGTACTTC. Translated, it gives CASSQSSLQETQYF.

This chain uses TRBV6-1 with TRBJ2-3, with TRBD2 identical over 8 bases. V gave up 7 bases and J gave up 4 bases; unmatched junction bases: 7. The CDR3 totals 14 residues. Looked up from germline, CDR1 is MNHNS and CDR2 is SASEGT. The CDR3 DNA follows: TGTGCCAGCACGCGGGGGGTGGGGTCAGATACGCAGTATTTT. Translated: CASTRGVGSDTQYF.

J is TRBJ1-2 and V is TRBV30; no definite D call. Germline CDR1 GTSNPN, CDR2 SVGIG (reference sequence). This CDR3 spans 14 amino acids. Trimming stripped 2 bases from V and 0 bases from J, with 10 bases between. The CDR3 protein is CAWSLDSTNYGYTF. The CDR3 DNA reads TGTGCCTGGAGTCTGGACTCAACTAACTATGGCTACACCTTC.

In this sample, this clone turned up a few times. This sequence joins TRBV6-6 and TRBJ1-3; no clear D gene. The V gene lost 10 bases and the J gene lost 2 bases, with 15 bases spanning the gap. There are 14 residues in the CDR3. Per germline, CDR1 MNHNY and CDR2 SVGAGI (reference sequence). CDR3 residues: CAIGRGTPGNTIYF. In DNA form, the CDR3 reads TGTGCCATCGGACGGGGAACCCCTGGAAACACCATATATTTT.

The chain joins TRBV15 to TRBJ2-2, with 10 bases that match TRBD2. The V segment lost 1 base and the J segment 7 bases; nucleotides outside the gene matches: 9. Germline assignment: CDR1 LNHNV and CDR2 YYDKDF (reference sequence). The CDR3 has 17 amino acids. The DNA for the CDR3 is TGTGCCACCAGCAGAGTCTCCCAGCGGGGGGGCTTCGGGGAGCTGTTTTTT. This encodes CATSRVSQRGGFGELFF. Complete variable domain (other parts from reference TRBV15 and TRBJ2-2): DAMVIQNPRYQVTQFGKPVTLSCSQTLNHNVMYWYQQKSSQAPKLLFHYYDKDFNNEADTPDNFQSRRPNTSFCFLDIRSPGLGDTAMYLCATSRVSQRGGFGELFFGEGSRLTVL.

In DNA form, the CDR3 reads TGTGCCAGCAAGGTTCAGGGGGAATACAATGAGCAGTTCTTC. Translation: CASKVQGEYNEQFF. V usage is TRBV5-4 and J usage is TRBJ2-1; 7 bases line up with TRBD1. Germline CDR1 is SGHNT and CDR2 is YYREEE (reference sequence). This CDR3 has 14 amino acids. Germline trimming cut 6 bases from V and 4 bases from J; bases unmatched to any gene: 7. Full variable domain (outside the CDR3, taken from reference TRBV5-4 and TRBJ2-1): ETGVTQSPTHLIKTRGQQVTLRCSSQSGHNTVSWYQQALGQGPQFIFQYYREEENGRGNFPPRFSGLQFPNYSSELNVNALELDDSALYLCASKVQGEYNEQFFGPGTRLTVL.

The J gene is TRBJ2-3, the V gene TRBV25-1, with 10 bases identical to TRBD2. V shed 10 bases, J shed 4 bases, and the junction held 8 bases outside the gene matches. CDR1 is MGHDK, CDR2 SYGVNS, per germline. The CDR3 runs to 14 residues. CDR3 sequence: CATSSGSTADTQYF. Here the CDR3 DNA reads TGTGCCACCTCTAGCGGGAGCACGGCAGATACGCAGTATTTT.

This chain joins TRBV6-6 and TRBJ2-1, with a tentative D call TRBD2 (5 bases). Per the germline V gene, CDR1 is MNHNY and CDR2 is SVGAGI (reference sequence). V dropped 7 bases and J dropped 11 bases, with 18 bases sitting between them. The CDR3 extends over 13 amino acids. In DNA form, the CDR3 reads TGTGCCAGCACCGAAGGGAGAGCCAGGCAGCAGTTCTTC. Translating gives CASTEGRARQQFF.

The J gene is TRBJ1-2, the V gene TRBV28; D is unclear. CDR1 and CDR2 from the germline V gene are MDHEN and SYDVKM. Trimming removed 4 bases from V and 4 bases from J, with 13 bases in between. The CDR3 is 14 residues long. The CDR3 coding sequence is TGTGCCAGCAGTTCTCCGCTCGGGGTCTATGGCTACACCTTC. It yields the protein CASSSPLGVYGYTF.

The rearrangement uses TRBV27 and TRBJ1-1; D is perhaps TRBD1 (6 bases). The CDR3 spans 13 residues. Germline CDR1 is MNHEY and CDR2 is SMNVEV (reference sequence). Between the trimmed V and J ends, which lost 5 bases and 1 base, there was a span of 8 bases. CDR3 sequence reads: CASSHRENTEAFF. Written as DNA, the CDR3 is TGTGCCAGCAGTCACAGGGAGAACACTGAAGCTTTCTTT.

V is TRBV18 and J is TRBJ2-1, with 11 bases matching TRBD1. The CDR3 has 15 residues. The V gene's germline CDR1 is KGHSH and CDR2 LQKENI. V lost 2 bases and J lost 7; bases outside the gene matches: 4. The CDR3 nucleotides read TGTGCCAGCTCACCAGGGACAGGGGGAGTGAATGAGCAGTTCTTC. Translation gives CASSPGTGGVNEQFF.

The rearrangement links TRBV6-5 to TRBJ2-7, with a possible D match to TRBD2 (6 bases). The ends were cut back, 2 bases at V and 3 bases at J, with 14 bases in the middle. This CDR3 has 15 residues. Germline CDR1 is MNHEY and CDR2 is SVGAGI. This CDR3 reads CASSYVGPGSYEQYF. In DNA, the CDR3 is TGTGCCAGCAGTTACGTCGGGCCCGGGAGCTACGAGCAGTACTTC.

J is TRBJ2-5 and V is TRBV7-2; maybe TRBD1 (5 bases). The J call is in doubt because the DNA end fits TRBJ2-7 better. CDR1 is SGHTA and CDR2 is FQGNSA in the germline V gene. The CDR3 has 14 residues. CDR3 region: CASSLSLREPEQYF. CDR3 nucleotide sequence: TGTGCCAGCAGCTTATCCCTCAGGGAACCCGAGCAGTACTTC.

This clone was seen a handful of times. The chain employs TRBV7-3 and TRBJ2-6; the match to TRBD2 covers 8 bases. J was trimmed by 2 bases and V by 5 bases; bases with no gene match: 8. The V gene's germline CDR1 is SGHTA and CDR2 FQGTGA. The CDR3 runs to 17 residues. This CDR3 is CASSPLAGRTGANVLTF. The CDR3 DNA sequence: TGTGCCAGCAGCCCCTTAGCGGGAAGGACTGGGGCCAACGTCCTGACTTTC.

V and J are TRBV7-6 and TRBJ2-5, with D tentatively TRBD1 (5 bases). The J call may not be correct, given that the DNA end is closer to TRBJ2-7. Germline V gene sequence: CDR1 SGHVS, CDR2 FNYEAQ. The CDR3 is made up of 13 amino acids. The CDR3 sequence is CASSPQGTYEQYF. CDR3 sequence (DNA): TGTGCCAGCAGCCCCCAGGGTACCTACGAGCAGTACTTC.

The chain is built from TRBV6-6 and TRBJ2-7; TRBD1 matches 7 bases. V dropped 5 bases and J dropped 0; count of bases not matched to a gene: 4. Germline V gene lookup returns CDR1 MNHNY and CDR2 SVGAGI (reference sequence). The CDR3 length is 14 residues. The chain's CDR3 is CASSKGTVSYEQYF. CDR3 in DNA: TGTGCCAGCAGTAAAGGGACAGTCTCCTACGAGCAGTACTTC.

V is TRBV6-6 and J is TRBJ1-5, with D uncertain. The CDR3 length is 15 residues. The germline V gene has CDR1 MNHNY and CDR2 SVGAGI (reference sequence). The V gene lost 4 bases and the J gene lost 2 bases, with 12 bases spanning the gap. The CDR3, as DNA: TGTGCCAGCAGTTGGAACGAGAGGGGCAATCAGCCCCAGCATTTT. Amino acids: CASSWNERGNQPQHF.

V is TRBV5-1 and J is TRBJ2-1; D remains unclear. The V end was cut by 0 bases, the J end by 10 bases, with 5 bases between. The germline V gene has CDR1 SGHRS and CDR2 YFSETQ. The CDR3 totals 11 residues. The CDR3 loop is CASSLAREQFF. The CDR3 DNA is TGCGCCAGCAGCTTGGCCAGGGAGCAGTTCTTC.

The chain recombines TRBV29-1 with TRBJ1-2; 7 bases line up with TRBD1. With 7 bases clipped from V and 7 bases from J, the junction kept 9 bases outside the gene matches. The CDR3 is made up of 12 amino acids. Germline V gives CDR1 SQVTM, CDR2 ANQGSEA. CDR3 region: CSGSQGEGGYTF. The CDR3 coding sequence is TGCAGCGGATCTCAGGGGGAAGGTGGCTACACCTTC.

This clone was seen a single time. V gene TRBV9 combines with J gene TRBJ2-6, with TRBD2 identical over 7 bases. This CDR3 spans 20 amino acids. Germline V gene sequence: CDR1 SGDLS, CDR2 YYNGEE. Trimming removed 4 bases from V and 1 base from J; junction bases left unmatched: 17. CDR3 nucleotide sequence: TGTGCCAGCAGCCCCCCCCTAGGGAGGGAAAAGCGTTCTGGGGCCAACGTCCTGACTTTC. Its protein product is CASSPPLGREKRSGANVLTF. Full variable domain (remainder filled in from reference TRBV9 and TRBJ2-6): DSGVTQTPKHLITATGQRVTLRCSPRSGDLSVYWYQQSLDQGLQFLIQYYNGEERAKGNILERFSAQQFPDLHSELNLSSLELGDSALYFCASSPPLGREKRSGANVLTFGAGSRLTVL.

The V call is TRBV6-5, the J call TRBJ1-1; maybe TRBD1 (5 bases). CDR3 length equals 15 residues. Germline CDR1 reads MNHEY; CDR2 reads SVGAGI. Trimming removed 4 bases at V and 7 bases at J, with 19 bases between. This CDR3 is CASSSHTGGGGEAFF. The CDR3 bases are TGTGCCAGCAGTTCCCATACTGGGGGGGGTGGTGAAGCTTTCTTT.